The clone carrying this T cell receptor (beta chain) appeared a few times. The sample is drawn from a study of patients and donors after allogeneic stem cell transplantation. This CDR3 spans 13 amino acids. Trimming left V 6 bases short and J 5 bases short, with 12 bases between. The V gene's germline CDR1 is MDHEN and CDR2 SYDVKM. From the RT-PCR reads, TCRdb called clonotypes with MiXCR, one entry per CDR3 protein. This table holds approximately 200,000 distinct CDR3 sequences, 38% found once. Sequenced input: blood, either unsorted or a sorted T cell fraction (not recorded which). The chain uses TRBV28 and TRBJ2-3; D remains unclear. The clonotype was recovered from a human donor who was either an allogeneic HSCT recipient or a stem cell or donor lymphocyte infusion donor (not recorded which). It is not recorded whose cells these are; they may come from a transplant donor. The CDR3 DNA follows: TGTGCCAGCAGAGTGGCCCCCCAAGATACGCAGTATTTT. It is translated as CASRVAPQDTQYF.